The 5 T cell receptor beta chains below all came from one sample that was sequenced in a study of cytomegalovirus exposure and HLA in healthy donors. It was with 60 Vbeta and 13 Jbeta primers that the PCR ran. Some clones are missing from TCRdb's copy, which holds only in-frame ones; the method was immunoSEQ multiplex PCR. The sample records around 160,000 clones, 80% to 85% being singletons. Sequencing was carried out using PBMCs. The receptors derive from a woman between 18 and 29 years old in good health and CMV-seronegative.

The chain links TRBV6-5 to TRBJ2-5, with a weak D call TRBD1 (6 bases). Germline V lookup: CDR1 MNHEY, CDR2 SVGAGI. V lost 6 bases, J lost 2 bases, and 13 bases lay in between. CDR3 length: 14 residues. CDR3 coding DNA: TGTGCCAGCAGCCGGGGACATTTGCAAGAGACCCAGTACTTC. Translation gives CASSRGHLQETQYF.

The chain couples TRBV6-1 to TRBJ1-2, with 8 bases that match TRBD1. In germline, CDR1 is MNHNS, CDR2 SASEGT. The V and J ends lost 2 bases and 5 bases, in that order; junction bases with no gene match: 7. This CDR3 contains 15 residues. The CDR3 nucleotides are TGTGCCAGCAGTGAATTGGGACAGGTTGGGTATGGCTACACCTTC. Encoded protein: CASSELGQVGYGYTF.

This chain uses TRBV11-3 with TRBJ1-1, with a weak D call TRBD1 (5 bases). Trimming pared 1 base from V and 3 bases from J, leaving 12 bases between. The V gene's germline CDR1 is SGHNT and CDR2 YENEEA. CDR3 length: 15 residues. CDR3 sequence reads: CASSLGVDRHTEAFF. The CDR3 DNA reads TGTGCCAGCAGCTTAGGAGTTGACAGACACACTGAAGCTTTCTTT.

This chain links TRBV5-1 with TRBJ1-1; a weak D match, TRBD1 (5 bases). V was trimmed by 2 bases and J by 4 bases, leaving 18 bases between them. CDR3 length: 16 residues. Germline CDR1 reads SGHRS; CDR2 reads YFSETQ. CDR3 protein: CASSFSYTAGGTEAFF. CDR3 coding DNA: TGCGCCAGCAGCTTTTCCTACACAGCGGGGGGCACTGAAGCTTTCTTT.

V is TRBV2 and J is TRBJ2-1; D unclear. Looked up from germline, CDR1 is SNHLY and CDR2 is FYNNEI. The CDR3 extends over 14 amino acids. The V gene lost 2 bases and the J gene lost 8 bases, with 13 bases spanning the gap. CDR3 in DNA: TGTGCCAGCAGTGAACGCCGGTTTAGAGATGAGCAGTTCTTC. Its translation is CASSERRFRDEQFF.